Listed here is a single T cell receptor beta chain. The antigen is unknown. Germline CDR1 reads GTSNPN; CDR2 reads SVGIG (reference sequence). This CDR3 has 17 residues. For sorted subsets, about 200 ng DNA per replicate equaled about 27,000 T cell genomes. The data were produced by immunoSEQ multiplex PCR, yet TCRdb's version contains in-frame clones alone and is incomplete. The data contain approximately 2,300,000 clones, approximately 90% of them singletons. This record comes from a study of shared clonotypes between healthy human individuals. At the level of the study: Researchers assigned three CD4 naive, three CD4 memory, two CD8 naive and one CD8 memory plate to each donor. Study observations and caveats: Owing to a small donor count, the genetic and exposure-history diversity represented was limited. Non-shared clonotypes had lower generation probabilities than clonotypes shared by all four sorted-subset donors.

This TCR was recovered from a man aged 18 to 29 in good health. Some clones in this sample may be carry-over from other donors' samples. The specimen sequenced was naive CD4+ T cells from PBMCs. As for subset: CD45RA+ positively selected. The chain couples TRBV30 to TRBJ2-5, with TRBD1 identical over 9 bases. The J call is in doubt because the DNA end fits TRBJ2-7 better. CDR3 bases: TGTGCCTGGAGTGTACTGGGGCCGGGACAGGGAGACTACGAGCAGTACTTC. Amino acids: CAWSVLGPGQGDYEQYF.